These 18 T cell receptor beta chains came from one sample sequenced in a study of shared clonotypes between healthy human individuals. Clones were read by immunoSEQ multiplex PCR, and TCRdb kept only the in-frame ones, dropping some. The table shows about 600,000 clones, with almost 97% occurring only once. Sample: naive CD4+ T cells sorted from blood. Subset in this sample: CD45RA+ positively selected. These receptors all stem from a woman in her twenties or thirties in good health.

This clone came up once. The chain links TRBV5-6 to TRBJ2-7, with TRBD2 matching 11 bases. The trim removed 0 bases at V and 0 bases at J, leaving 5 bases unmatched. Per germline, CDR1 SGHDT and CDR2 YYEEEE. This CDR3 is 17 amino acids long. In DNA, the CDR3 is TGTGCCAGCAGCTTGGCCCCCACTAGCGGGGGCTCCTACGAGCAGTACTTC. Encoded protein: CASSLAPTSGGSYEQYF.

This clone appeared a single time. One end of the junction does not line up with germline, which may come from a read error. The chain couples TRBV28 to TRBJ1-3, with D unclear. This CDR3 has 13 residues. Per germline, CDR1 MDHEN and CDR2 SYDVKM. CDR3 coding DNA: TGTGCCAGCAGCCCCCCACCTGGGAACACCATATATTTT. This gives the protein CASSPPPGNTIYF.

The rearrangement joins TRBV4-1 to TRBJ1-2, with no clear D. The CDR3 consists of 11 residues. The germline V gene encodes CDR1 MGHRA and CDR2 YSYEKL. V dropped 1 base and J dropped 8 bases, with 5 bases sitting between them. The CDR3 is CASSQGRGYTF. The CDR3 DNA reads TGCGCCAGCAGCCAAGGAAGGGGCTACACCTTC.

The chain recombines TRBV28 with TRBJ1-5; the D is unclear. Germline loops: CDR1 MDHEN, CDR2 SYDVKM. This CDR3 has 17 residues. V was clipped by 3 bases and J by 0 bases, with 15 bases between them. The CDR3 nucleotides are TGTGCCAGCAGTTTGGGCCGTGGCTCTTATAGCAATCAGCCCCAGCATTTT. It yields the protein CASSLGRGSYSNQPQHF.

This chain uses TRBV5-1 with TRBJ1-2; a weak D match, TRBD1 (6 bases). This CDR3 contains 15 residues. Per the germline V gene, CDR1 is SGHRS and CDR2 is YFSETQ. With 1 base removed from V and 0 bases from J, the gap between germline ends came to 10 bases. Here the CDR3 DNA reads TGCGCCAGCAGCTTGCGGGCAGGGGCTAACTATGGCTACACCTTC. This encodes CASSLRAGANYGYTF.

This chain joins TRBV28 and TRBJ2-7; possible D gene TRBD1, 6 bases. V was cut by 10 bases and J by 6 bases, with 16 bases left in between. CDR1 MDHEN and CDR2 SYDVKM come from the germline V gene. The CDR3 is made up of 12 amino acids. The CDR3 coding sequence is TGTGCCACCCTAACCCCCAGGGGCGAGCAGTACTTC. Translating gives CATLTPRGEQYF.

This rearrangement joins TRBV18 to TRBJ2-5; D is unresolved. Trimming pared 5 bases from V and 4 bases from J, leaving 8 bases between. This CDR3 is built from 12 residues. Germline assignment: CDR1 KGHSH and CDR2 LQKENI. This CDR3 is CASSAVGETQYF. The CDR3 DNA reads as TGTGCCAGCTCAGCGGTTGGAGAGACCCAGTACTTC.

The chain joins TRBV5-4 to TRBJ2-3, with 11 bases matching TRBD2. Germline loops: CDR1 SGHNT, CDR2 YYREEE (reference sequence). This CDR3 spans 16 amino acids. V lost 4 bases to trimming and J lost 2 bases; unmatched junction nucleotides: 6. CDR3 sequence reads: CASSPGTSGNTDTQYF. CDR3 nucleotides: TGTGCCAGCAGCCCAGGGACTAGCGGAAACACAGATACGCAGTATTTT.

This chain uses TRBV27 with TRBJ2-1, with 8 bases identical to TRBD1. The CDR3 extends over 13 amino acids. Germline V gene data show CDR1 as MNHEY and CDR2 as SMNVEV (reference sequence). J lost 8 bases, V lost 8 bases, and 8 bases had no gene match. CDR3 DNA sequence: TGTGCCAGCGTCCCAGGACAGGGCCATGAGCAGTTCTTC. Translated: CASVPGQGHEQFF.

For the CDR3, the DNA is TGCGCCAGCAGCCAAGGGACAGAGACCTACAATGAGCAGTTCTTC. This gives the protein CASSQGTETYNEQFF. The V call is TRBV4-1, the J call TRBJ2-1, with a weak D call TRBD1 (6 bases). Germline V gene sequence: CDR1 MGHRA, CDR2 YSYEKL. The CDR3 runs 15 residues. V lost 1 base, J lost 2 bases, and 9 bases lay in between.

The rearrangement links TRBV6-4 to TRBJ2-1; D remains unclear. Deletions cut 7 bases from V and 1 base from J, with 14 bases between. The germline CDR1 and CDR2 sequences are MRHNA and SNTAGT. This CDR3 contains 15 residues. Here the CDR3 DNA reads TGTGCCAGCATCCCTCGGGCGGTATCCTACAATGAGCAGTTCTTC. Protein product: CASIPRAVSYNEQFF.

V is TRBV28 and J is TRBJ2-3; D not resolved. With 7 bases removed from V and 6 bases from J, the gap between germline ends came to 20 bases. The germline V gene encodes CDR1 MDHEN and CDR2 SYDVKM. CDR3 length equals 15 residues. The CDR3 DNA reads TGTGCCAGCACCCCCTGGGGTACCCCCGGGGATACGCAGTATTTT. Its protein product is CASTPWGTPGDTQYF. The full variable domain, its missing parts supplied by reference TRBV28 and TRBJ2-3, is DVKVTQSSRYLVKRTGEKVFLECVQDMDHENMFWYRQDPGLGLRLIYFSYDVKMKEKGDIPEGYSVSREKKERFSLILESASTNQTSMYLCASTPWGTPGDTQYFGPGTRLTVL.

J is TRBJ1-2 and V is TRBV10-3, with a possible D match to TRBD1 (5 bases). The CDR3 is 15 residues long. Trimming cost V 4 bases and J 4 bases, with 16 bases left between them. Germline loops: CDR1 ENHRY, CDR2 SYGVKD. CDR3 sequence: CAISALAGIVYGYTF. The CDR3 region has the DNA TGTGCCATCAGTGCATTAGCAGGGATCGTCTATGGCTACACCTTC.

The CDR3 DNA follows: TGTGCCAGCAGCGAAACCGGGACTAGCGGGAGAGAAAATGAGCAGTTCTTC. Protein product: CASSETGTSGRENEQFF. The chain couples TRBV13 to TRBJ2-1, with 14 bases matching TRBD2. After removal of 5 bases from V and 7 bases from J, the junction contained 10 bases not matched to a gene. The CDR3 has 17 residues. From germline, CDR1 is PRHDT and CDR2 FYEKMQ (reference sequence).

The V call is TRBV10-3, the J call TRBJ1-1; the D is unclear. The V end was cut by 0 bases, the J end by 6 bases, with 5 bases between. The CDR3 spans 12 residues. Germline V gene lookup returns CDR1 ENHRY and CDR2 SYGVKD. The CDR3 DNA reads TGTGCCATCAGTGAGTCGTGGGCTGAAGCTTTCTTT. It specifies CAISESWAEAFF.

This rearrangement joins TRBV28 to TRBJ1-5, with D perhaps matching TRBD1 (5 bases). The CDR3 covers 15 residues. V was trimmed by 6 bases and J by 6 bases, leaving 18 bases between them. Germline CDR1 reads MDHEN; CDR2 reads SYDVKM. CDR3 sequence reads: CASRPTQGSVQPQHF. The CDR3, as DNA: TGTGCCAGCAGACCAACCCAGGGTTCCGTTCAGCCCCAGCATTTT.

J is TRBJ2-1 and V is TRBV9; D is undetermined. Looked up from germline, CDR1 is SGDLS and CDR2 is YYNGEE. V lost 0 bases and J lost 0, with 16 bases in between. The CDR3 is 18 residues long. CDR3 nucleotide sequence: TGTGCCAGCAGCGTAGGGGGTAGCTACCGGAGCTCCTACAATGAGCAGTTCTTC. Its protein product is CASSVGGSYRSSYNEQFF.

The V and J genes are TRBV19 and TRBJ1-6; the match to TRBD1 covers 7 bases. The CDR3 spans 17 residues. Germline CDR1 and CDR2: LNHDA and SQIVND (reference sequence). V lost 5 bases to trimming and J lost 3 bases; unmatched junction nucleotides: 10. CDR3: CASSGRDSAFYNSPLHF. CDR3 sequence (DNA): TGTGCCAGTAGTGGCCGGGACAGTGCTTTCTATAATTCACCCCTCCACTTT.